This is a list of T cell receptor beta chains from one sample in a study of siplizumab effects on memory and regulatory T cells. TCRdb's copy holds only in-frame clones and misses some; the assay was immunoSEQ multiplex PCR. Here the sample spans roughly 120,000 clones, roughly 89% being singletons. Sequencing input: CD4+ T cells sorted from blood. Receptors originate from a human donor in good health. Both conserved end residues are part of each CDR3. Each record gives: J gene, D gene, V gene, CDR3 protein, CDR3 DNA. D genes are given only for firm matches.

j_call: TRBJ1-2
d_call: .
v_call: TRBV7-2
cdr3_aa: CASSLAPGPSYGYTF
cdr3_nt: TGTGCCAGCAGCTTAGCCCCGGGCCCCAGCTATGGCTACACCTTC

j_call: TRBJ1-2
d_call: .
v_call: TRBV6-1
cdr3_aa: CASSVRVKVYGYTF
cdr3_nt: TGTGCCAGCAGTGTCCGGGTCAAGGTCTATGGCTACACCTTC

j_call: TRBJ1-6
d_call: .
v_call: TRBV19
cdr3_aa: CASSFRTEPLHF
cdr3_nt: TGTGCCAGTAGTTTTCGGACAGAACCCCTCCACTTT

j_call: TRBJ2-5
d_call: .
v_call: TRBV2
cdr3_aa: CASSGRGAETQYF
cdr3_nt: TGTGCCAGCAGTGGTCGGGGGGCGGAGACCCAGTACTTC

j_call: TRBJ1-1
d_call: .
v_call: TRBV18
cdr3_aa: CASPVPGVTEAFF
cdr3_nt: TGTGCCAGCCCAGTTCCTGGGGTAACTGAAGCTTTCTTT

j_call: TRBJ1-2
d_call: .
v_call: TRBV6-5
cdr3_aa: CASTQKALLYGYTF
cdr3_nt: TGTGCCAGCACCCAAAAGGCCTTACTCTATGGCTACACCTTC

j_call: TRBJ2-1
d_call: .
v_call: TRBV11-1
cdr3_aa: CASSADSSNEQFF
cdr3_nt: TGTGCCAGCAGCGCCGACAGCTCCAATGAGCAGTTCTTC

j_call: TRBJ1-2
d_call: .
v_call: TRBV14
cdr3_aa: CASSQAGGYTF
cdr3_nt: TGTGCCAGCAGCCAAGCCGGGGGCTACACCTTC

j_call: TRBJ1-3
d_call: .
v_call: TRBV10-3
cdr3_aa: CAIRAGLESGNTIYF
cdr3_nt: TGTGCCATCAGGGCCGGTTTGGAGAGCGGAAACACCATATATTTT

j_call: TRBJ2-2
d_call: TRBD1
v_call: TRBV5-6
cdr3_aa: CASSLDRGRTGELFF
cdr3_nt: TGTGCCAGCAGCCTAGACAGGGGGCGAACCGGGGAGCTGTTTTTT